The T cell receptor beta chain described here comes from a study of OX40 agonist ivuxolimab in advanced cancers. Concerning the study at large: Ivuxolimab was a fully human IgG2 agonistic monoclonal antibody targeting the costimulatory receptor OX40 (CD134). Of the approximately 50 patients in dose escalation, 19 had hepatocellular carcinoma, approximately 15 had melanoma, 9 had renal cell carcinoma and 9 had head and neck cancer. Peripheral TCRbeta sequencing was intended to test whether TCR sequence diversity was altered and clonal T-cell expansion was caused by ivuxolimab. Partial responses occurred in three dose-escalation patients: two with cutaneous melanoma and one with hepatocellular carcinoma. The monotherapy dose-escalation portion (N ≈ 57 patients) of the phase I ivuxolimab trial is reported in the paper. The dose-escalation cohort was about 86% male with a mean age of around 64 years, ranging from roughly 20 to 80. Prior anti-PD-1, anti-PD-L1 or anti-CTLA-4 therapy was permitted, and 30% to 50% of dose-escalation patients had received checkpoint inhibitors. Intravenous ivuxolimab was administered to patients every 2 weeks at six dose levels: 0.01, 0.1, 0.3, 1.5, 3 and 10 mg/kg.

This clone turned up a few times. Its antigen has not been determined. No base qualities exist here, and no much larger clone lies one base off it. Broader findings and caveats from the paper: At doses of 0.1 to 3.0 mg/kg, clonal expansion of both CD4+ and CD8+ blood T cells was observed from baseline to week 6. In the 0.1-3.0 mg/kg groups, partial responders had among the lowest normalized peripheral clonal expansion, particularly in CD8+ T cells. Low levels of normalized T-cell clonal expansion were also seen in some patients who did not respond. After ivuxolimab, expanded clones were on average more numerous among CD8+ T cells than among CD4+ T cells. Which antigens the clonally expanded peripheral T cells were specific for was not determined.

Counted from cysteine to phenylalanine, this CDR3 has 17 amino acids. The kept DNA is CDR3 alone, 51 bases in frame from the first base. V was cut back by 4 bases and J by 2 bases, leaving a gap of 18 bases between them. CDR1 SGDLS and CDR2 YYNGEE were looked up in the germline V gene. The trial excluded patients who had a history of autoimmune disease or were on systemic immunosuppression. Peripheral blood for TCR sequencing was collected from all dose cohorts at baseline, on cycle 4 day 1, and on cycle 7 day 1. The samples were taken from a phase I, first-in-human, multicenter, open-label dose-escalation trial of ivuxolimab. The trial enrolled adults with locally advanced or metastatic head and neck squamous cell, hepatocellular, melanoma or renal cell carcinoma. CD4+ and CD8+ T cells were sorted separately from peripheral blood before TCR sequencing. For sequencing of the TCRbeta CDR3 region, genomic DNA was extracted from the sorted cells. The immunoSEQ Assay was used for sequencing of TCRbeta CDR3 regions. As stored in TCRdb, this immuneACCESS dataset retains in-frame rearrangements with V and J assigned. A fraction of the clones does not appear; measured against another copy, unresolved V genes explain less than half of the discrepancy, and the remainder lacks a known reason. For this sample the table gives 37,000 or so clones, of which more than 85% were detected only once. In total, the top ten clones hold 2.4% of the sample.

The chain couples TRBV9 to TRBJ2-2; a tentative D call is TRBD1 (6 bases match). The input for sequencing was CD4+ or CD8+ T cells sorted from blood, taken in a trial of the OX40 agonist ivuxolimab. This TCR came from an adult with an advanced solid tumor such as melanoma, head and neck, liver or kidney cancer. The CDR3 amino acid sequence is: CASSTNLWTVNTGELFF. The DNA sequence follows: TGTGCCAGCAGCACCAATCTTTGGACAGTCAACACCGGGGAGCTGTTTTTT.